One and the same sample provided the 15 T cell receptor beta chains below, sequenced in a study of early T cells in non-severe SARS-CoV-2 infection. From the 5' RACE reads, TCRdb called clonotypes with MiXCR, one entry per CDR3 protein. The table has 55,000 to 70,000 distinct CDR3 sequences, 8.5% to 10% seen once. The sample was whole blood. These TCRs come from an adult who was a healthcare worker with PCR-confirmed SARS-CoV-2 infection or an uninfected control (not recorded which).

There are a few counts of this clonotype. The rearrangement uses TRBV2 and TRBJ2-1, with D perhaps matching TRBD1 (6 bases). The CDR3 extends over 13 amino acids. Per germline, CDR1 SNHLY and CDR2 FYNNEI. V was trimmed by 6 bases and J by 3 bases, leaving 9 bases between them. The CDR3 DNA follows: TGTGCCAGCAGGCCGGACAGCTACAATGAGCAGTTCTTC. Its translation is CASRPDSYNEQFF. Looking up the rest from reference TRBV2 and TRBJ2-1 gives the full variable domain: EPEVTQTPSHQVTQMGQEVILRCVPISNHLYFYWYRQILGQKVEFLVSFYNNEISEKSEIFDDQFSVERPDGSNFTLKIRSTKLEDSAMYFCASRPDSYNEQFFGPGTRLTVL.

This clonotype occurred many times. The chain joins TRBV18 to TRBJ2-1; D is possibly TRBD1 or TRBD2 (5 bases each). Deletions cut 4 bases from V and 7 bases from J, with 20 bases between. The CDR3 is made up of 16 amino acids. Germline CDR1 reads KGHSH; CDR2 reads LQKENI. The CDR3, as DNA: TGTGCCAGCTCACTTCACTCAACCGGGACCGGGAATGAGCAGTTCTTC. Translation gives CASSLHSTGTGNEQFF.

This clonotype has just a few counts. The V call is TRBV7-9, the J call TRBJ2-5, with no clear D. Between the trimmed V and J ends, which lost 2 bases and 5 bases, there was a span of 18 bases. The CDR3 runs to 16 residues. Germline V gene lookup returns CDR1 SEHNR and CDR2 FQNEAQ (reference sequence). In nucleotides, the CDR3 is TGTGCCAGCAGCTTATACCGTCAGAGACTCACTGAGACCCAGTACTTC. It is translated as CASSLYRQRLTETQYF.

In its sample, this clonotype was seen many times. The chain recombines TRBV7-3 with TRBJ1-1; D gene uncertain. This CDR3 comprises 16 residues. Germline V lookup: CDR1 SGHTA, CDR2 FQGTGA. The germline V and J ends were trimmed by 2 bases and 3 bases, with 16 bases remaining between them. Written as DNA, the CDR3 is TGTGCCAGCAGCTTACCGGACCCGATCCAGGACACTGAAGCTTTCTTT. As protein: CASSLPDPIQDTEAFF.

This clonotype was observed a few times. The chain carries TRBV19 and TRBJ1-6, with D unclear. The CDR3 is 13 residues long. Germline lookup yields CDR1 LNHDA and CDR2 SQIVND (reference sequence). Trimming removed 9 bases at V and 9 bases at J, with 15 bases between. The chain's CDR3 is CARPGRSRSPLHF. Written as DNA, the CDR3 is TGTGCCAGGCCCGGTCGTTCTCGTTCACCCCTCCACTTT.

The gene calls are TRBV6-1 and TRBJ2-7, with 9 bases that match TRBD1. The V segment lost 3 bases and the J segment 4 bases; nucleotides outside the gene matches: 7. Germline values: CDR1 MNHNS, CDR2 SASEGT. The CDR3 totals 15 residues. The CDR3 is CASSDRDRVKYEQYF. The CDR3 nucleotides read TGTGCCAGCAGTGACCGGGACAGGGTAAAGTACGAGCAGTACTTC.

This clonotype was observed a few times. The genes are TRBV12-3 or TRBV12-4 and TRBJ2-7; D gene uncertain. V was clipped by 4 bases and J by 1 base, with 5 bases between them. The CDR3 sequence is 12 residues long. The chain's CDR3 is CASSYLSYEQYF. The CDR3 coding sequence is TGTGCCAGCAGTTATCTGTCCTACGAGCAGTACTTC.

In this sample, this clonotype turned up once. A single base separates this from a much larger clone, so it may be a read error. J is TRBJ2-7 and V is TRBV6-5; D remains unclear. The V end lost 7 bases, the J end lost 6 bases, and 19 bases lay between the germline ends. Germline CDR1 and CDR2: MNHEY and SVGAGI. The CDR3 runs to 14 residues. The CDR3 loop reads CASTRKAVPAEQYF. CDR3 in DNA: TGTGCCAGCACCCGCAAGGCTGTTCCGGCCGAGCAGTACTTC.

At least ten counts were recorded for this clonotype. The chain uses TRBV30 and TRBJ2-3, with D tentatively TRBD1 (5 bases). This CDR3 is 16 amino acids long. V was pared by 5 bases and J by 2 bases, with 20 bases between. The germline CDR1 and CDR2 sequences are GTSNPN and SVGIG (reference sequence). CDR3 coding DNA: TGTGCCTGGGGGCAAAGTCGACAGCGCCTCACAGATACGCAGTATTTT. It specifies CAWGQSRQRLTDTQYF.

V gene TRBV5-5 combines with J gene TRBJ2-4; 7 bases are a match to TRBD2. The CDR3 loop spans 17 amino acids. Germline V gene data show CDR1 as SGHKS and CDR2 as YYEKEE (reference sequence). The J segment lost 9 bases and the V segment lost 4 bases, leaving 19 bases of the junction unmatched. The CDR3 DNA is TGTGCCAGCAGCCTTGGCTCCCCGGGACTACCAAGGGGCATTCAGTACTTC. Encoded protein: CASSLGSPGLPRGIQYF. Combining the CDR3 with reference TRBV5-5 and TRBJ2-4 gives the whole variable domain DAGVTQSPTHLIKTRGQQVTLRCSPISGHKSVSWYQQVLGQGPQFIFQYYEKEERGRGNFPDRFSARQFPNYSSELNVNALLLGDSALYLCASSLGSPGLPRGIQYFGAGTRLSVL.

This clonotype has at least ten counts. J is TRBJ1-5 and V is TRBV19; the D is unclear. V lost 3 bases to trimming and J lost 8 bases, with 11 bases between them. The CDR3 sequence is 13 residues long. The V gene's germline CDR1 is LNHDA and CDR2 SQIVND (reference sequence). CDR3 region: CASSMGGLKPQHF. The DNA of the CDR3 is TGTGCCAGTAGTATGGGAGGTTTAAAGCCCCAGCATTTT.

Ten or more counts support this clonotype. The rearrangement uses TRBV12-3 or TRBV12-4 and TRBJ2-1, with a tentative D call TRBD2 (6 bases). The V and J ends lost 1 base and 4 bases respectively, with 17 bases between them. The length of the CDR3 is 17 residues. CDR3 region: CASSLDWGVTFYNEQFF. The CDR3 DNA reads TGTGCCAGCAGTTTAGACTGGGGGGTGACTTTTTACAATGAGCAGTTCTTC.

V gene TRBV20-1 combines with J gene TRBJ2-7; 9 bases map to TRBD1. With V trimmed by 7 bases and J by 6 bases, 10 bases remained unmatched. The germline V gene has CDR1 DFQATT and CDR2 SNEGSKA (reference sequence). This CDR3 has 13 residues. CDR3: CSVMGTGKGEQYF. Written as DNA, the CDR3 is TGCAGTGTAATGGGGACAGGGAAGGGCGAGCAGTACTTC.

This clonotype was counted between two and nine times. The V call is TRBV7-3, the J call TRBJ2-7; D unresolved. Trimming cost V 0 bases and J 6 bases, with 6 bases left between them. Germline CDR1 and CDR2: SGHTA and FQGTGA. The CDR3 length is 12 residues. CDR3 protein: CASSLTNREQYF. CDR3 DNA sequence: TGTGCCAGCAGCTTAACGAACCGCGAGCAGTACTTC.

The J gene is TRBJ2-7, the V gene TRBV5-1; 8 nucleotides line up with TRBD2. This CDR3 has 16 amino acids. Per germline, CDR1 SGHRS and CDR2 YFSETQ. The junction had 11 bases not matched to a gene; V was cut back by 3 bases and J by 3 bases. CDR3 loop: CASSSGLASSIYEQYF. CDR3 DNA: TGCGCCAGCAGCTCCGGACTAGCCTCGTCAATCTACGAGCAGTACTTC.